These 29 T cell receptor beta chains originate from one sample sequenced in a study of spatial heterogeneity in lung cancer. Stated time point: blood at routine non-recurrence follow-up after resection. In TCRdb, the 5' RACE reads were re-called with MiXCR into one record per CDR3 protein. The sample lists 25,000 to 35,000 distinct CDR3 sequences, about 5.3% occurring once. The source was PBMCs, collected at follow-up. Receptors originate from a female donor with early-stage non-small cell lung cancer.

This clonotype came up many times. The chain couples TRBV14 to TRBJ2-2, with TRBD2 matching 7 bases. Trimming removed 2 bases from V and 3 bases from J; junction bases left unmatched: 6. This CDR3 comprises 16 residues. Germline CDR1 and CDR2: SGHDN and FVKESK. The CDR3 spells CASSQKSGVDTGELFF. The CDR3 region has the DNA TGTGCCAGCAGCCAAAAGAGCGGGGTAGACACCGGGGAGCTGTTTTTT.

This clonotype was recorded at least ten times. This chain connects TRBV29-1 to TRBJ1-2; 7 bases fit TRBD1. Germline V lookup: CDR1 SQVTM, CDR2 ANQGSEA. The trim removed 6 bases at V and 3 bases at J, leaving 13 bases unmatched. The CDR3 covers 15 residues. The CDR3 nucleotides read TGCAGCGTGGCAGTAGGAGGGGGCGCATACTATGGCTACACCTTC. It codes for CSVAVGGGAYYGYTF.

This clonotype occurred a few times. J is TRBJ2-7 and V is TRBV2; 7 nucleotides align to TRBD2. J was trimmed by 6 bases and V by 3 bases; bases with no gene match: 5. CDR1 and CDR2 from the germline V gene are SNHLY and FYNNEI. CDR3 length equals 13 residues. Here the CDR3 DNA reads TGTGCCAGCAGTGATAGCGGGTCGGCCGAGCAGTACTTC. Residues: CASSDSGSAEQYF.

This clonotype was counted at least ten times. The chain employs TRBV6-1 and TRBJ2-7, with D perhaps TRBD1 (5 bases). This CDR3 contains 14 residues. CDR1 and CDR2 (germline): MNHNS, SASEGT. Between the trimmed V and J ends, which lost 3 bases and 1 base, there was a span of 10 bases. The CDR3 nucleotides read TGTGCCAGCAGTGAGAGACAGTTTTCCTACGAGCAGTACTTC. It codes for CASSERQFSYEQYF.

This clonotype was recorded at least ten times. The chain has TRBV9 and TRBJ2-7; D gene ambiguous. Germline CDR1 is SGDLS and CDR2 is YYNGEE. The CDR3 spans 15 residues. The V and J ends lost 0 bases and 1 base respectively, with 11 bases between them. The chain's CDR3 is CASSVGALTSYEQYF. The CDR3, as DNA: TGTGCCAGCAGCGTAGGTGCACTTACTTCCTACGAGCAGTACTTC.

This clonotype occurred many times. The chain joins TRBV27 to TRBJ2-1; 10 bases match TRBD1. Trimming at V came to 5 bases and at J to 6 bases, leaving 13 bases not matched to a gene. The CDR3 is 17 residues long. Germline CDR1 reads MNHEY; CDR2 reads SMNVEV (reference sequence). CDR3 sequence reads: CASSTSAGTGVVNEQFF. The CDR3 DNA follows: TGTGCCAGCAGTACCTCCGCCGGGACAGGGGTGGTCAATGAGCAGTTCTTC.

This clonotype was recorded at least ten times. J is TRBJ1-2 and V is TRBV29-1, with TRBD1 matching 8 bases. Germline V gene sequence: CDR1 SQVTM, CDR2 ANQGSEA. The CDR3 is 12 amino acids. Germline trimming cut 7 bases from V and 8 bases from J; bases unmatched to any gene: 9. CDR3 sequence (DNA): TGCAGCGCCGCCTCGGACAGGGCAGGCTACACCTTC. The encoded protein is CSAASDRAGYTF.

At least ten counts were recorded for this clonotype. The V gene is TRBV7-8, the J gene TRBJ2-5; 10 nucleotides agree with TRBD1. The V segment lost 4 bases and the J segment 5 bases; nucleotides outside the gene matches: 7. The germline V gene encodes CDR1 SGHVS and CDR2 FQNEAQ. This CDR3 spans 15 amino acids. The CDR3 sequence is CASSSRQGAVETQYF. CDR3 nucleotide sequence: TGTGCCAGCAGCTCGAGACAGGGGGCGGTCGAGACCCAGTACTTC.

The rearrangement links TRBV28 to TRBJ2-7; TRBD2 matches 10 bases. Germline CDR1 reads MDHEN; CDR2 reads SYDVKM. This CDR3 is built from 15 residues. After removal of 2 bases from V and 6 bases from J, the junction contained 7 bases not matched to a gene. The CDR3 nucleotides read TGTGCCAGCAGTTTACGGTCAGCGGGAGGGCGCGAGCAGTACTTC. Encoded protein: CASSLRSAGGREQYF.

The sample holds a few counts of this clonotype. The chain carries TRBV3-1 and TRBJ2-3, with 10 bases lining up with TRBD2. V lost 4 bases to trimming and J lost 8 bases; unmatched junction nucleotides: 3. CDR3 size: 13 residues. Germline-derived CDR1 and CDR2 are LGHDT and YNNKEL (reference sequence). The CDR3 loop reads CASSPVAGGTQYF. The CDR3 DNA is TGTGCCAGCAGCCCTGTAGCGGGGGGTACGCAGTATTTT.

This clonotype was observed at least ten times. The rearrangement joins TRBV2 to TRBJ2-6; no reliable D call. The germline CDR1 and CDR2 sequences are SNHLY and FYNNEI. This CDR3 has 14 amino acids. V lost 5 bases, J lost 1 base, and 6 bases lay in between. The CDR3 loop is CASSRGSGANVLTF. As DNA, the CDR3 is TGTGCCAGCAGTCGCGGTTCTGGGGCCAACGTCCTGACTTTC.

This clonotype was seen ten or more times. The rearrangement joins TRBV4-3 to TRBJ1-4, with 7 bases matching TRBD1. In germline, CDR1 is LGHNA, CDR2 YSLEER. The CDR3 sequence is 16 residues long. The J segment lost 4 bases and the V segment lost 4 bases, leaving 9 bases of the junction unmatched. This CDR3 is CASSRGTAFINEKLFF. The CDR3 DNA sequence: TGCGCCAGCAGCCGTGGGACAGCCTTTATTAATGAAAAACTGTTTTTT.

This clonotype was counted at least ten times. This chain joins TRBV20-1 and TRBJ2-1; possible D gene TRBD2, 5 bases. The V end lost 8 bases, the J end lost 5 bases, and 10 bases lay between the germline ends. The CDR3 length is 11 residues. Germline assignment: CDR1 DFQATT and CDR2 SNEGSKA (reference sequence). The CDR3 region is CSYPGNNEQFF. The CDR3 nucleotides are TGCAGTTATCCCGGGAACAATGAGCAGTTCTTC.

The table lists this clonotype with many counts. The V and J genes are TRBV3-1 and TRBJ2-3; D is ambiguous. V gave up 4 bases and J gave up 6 bases, with 17 bases separating them. This CDR3 is 15 amino acids long. The germline V gene encodes CDR1 LGHDT and CDR2 YNNKEL (reference sequence). The CDR3 sequence is CASSPTQGRYDTQYF. DNA for the CDR3: TGTGCCAGCAGCCCGACGCAAGGGCGTTATGATACGCAGTATTTT.

V gene TRBV3-1 combines with J gene TRBJ2-5; D uncertain. Germline values: CDR1 LGHDT, CDR2 YNNKEL (reference sequence). This CDR3 is 16 amino acids long. Trimming stripped 4 bases from V and 3 bases from J, with 18 bases between. The CDR3 DNA sequence: TGTGCCAGCAGCCCTCGCCGGGCCCTATGGGAAGAGACCCAGTACTTC. Translated, it gives CASSPRRALWEETQYF.

Many counts were recorded for this clonotype. The V call is TRBV20-1, the J call TRBJ2-6; 8 bases agree with TRBD2. CDR1 and CDR2 (germline): DFQATT, SNEGSKA (reference sequence). Trimming took 5 bases from V and 4 from J; bases not matched to a gene: 4. The CDR3 has 14 residues. CDR3 coding DNA: TGCAGTGCTCTGCGGGAGGCGGGGGCCAACGTCCTGACTTTC. Encoded protein: CSALREAGANVLTF.

This clonotype has at least ten counts. V and J are TRBV30 and TRBJ1-1; D is possibly TRBD1 (6 bases). Germline CDR1 and CDR2: GTSNPN and SVGIG (reference sequence). Trimming removed 5 bases from V and 5 bases from J, with 15 bases in between. The CDR3 runs to 13 residues. As DNA, the CDR3 is TGTGCCTGGGGAGTTGGGGGCGAGACTGAAGCTTTCTTT. Translating gives CAWGVGGETEAFF.

This clonotype was recorded at least ten times. The chain recombines TRBV2 with TRBJ2-3, with 7 bases fitting TRBD2. The CDR3 is made up of 12 amino acids. Germline lookup yields CDR1 SNHLY and CDR2 FYNNEI. Unmatched junction bases numbered 6, after V lost 6 bases and J lost 9 bases. The CDR3 spells CASRTSVETQYF. CDR3 coding DNA: TGTGCCAGCAGAACTAGCGTGGAGACGCAGTATTTT. Full variable domain (outside the CDR3, taken from reference TRBV2 and TRBJ2-3): EPEVTQTPSHQVTQMGQEVILRCVPISNHLYFYWYRQILGQKVEFLVSFYNNEISEKSEIFDDQFSVERPDGSNFTLKIRSTKLEDSAMYFCASRTSVETQYFGPGTRLTVL.

The CDR3: CATSREGDEQYF. The CDR3 region has the DNA TGTGCCACCAGCAGAGAGGGTGACGAGCAGTACTTC. This sequence joins TRBV15 and TRBJ2-7, with D uncertain. V dropped 0 bases and J dropped 5 bases, with 5 bases sitting between them. This CDR3 has 12 residues. CDR1 is LNHNV and CDR2 is YYDKDF in the germline V gene (reference sequence). Combining the CDR3 with reference TRBV15 and TRBJ2-7 gives the whole variable domain DAMVIQNPRYQVTQFGKPVTLSCSQTLNHNVMYWYQQKSSQAPKLLFHYYDKDFNNEADTPDNFQSRRPNTSFCFLDIRSPGLGDTAMYLCATSREGDEQYFGPGTRLTVT.

Ten or more counts support this clonotype. The chain employs TRBV7-3 and TRBJ1-1; D gene unclear. Germline CDR1 is SGHTA and CDR2 is FQGTGA. This CDR3 spans 12 amino acids. The V end lost 3 bases, the J end lost 7 bases, and 9 bases lay between the germline ends. The CDR3 reads CASSFGAGEAFF. The CDR3 nucleotides read TGTGCCAGCAGCTTCGGAGCAGGTGAAGCTTTCTTT.

This clonotype was seen repeatedly, ten times or more. The rearrangement links TRBV10-3 to TRBJ1-2, with D unclear. Germline CDR1 ENHRY, CDR2 SYGVKD. Trimming stripped 10 bases from V and 4 bases from J, with 16 bases between. This CDR3 is 13 amino acids long. In nucleotides, the CDR3 is TGTGCCACCGCCGCGGCACAGCTCTATGGCTACACCTTC. Its translation: CATAAAQLYGYTF.

The table lists this clonotype with many counts. The J gene is TRBJ2-2, the V gene TRBV20-1, with no clear D. The CDR3 spans 14 residues. CDR1 is DFQATT, CDR2 SNEGSKA, per germline (reference sequence). V shed 0 bases and J shed 6 bases, with 11 bases lying between them. The CDR3, as DNA: TGCAGTGCTAGAGATAAGGGCCCATCCGGGGAGCTGTTTTTT. Translation gives CSARDKGPSGELFF.

This clonotype was detected ten times or more. CDR3 loop: CASSPWTGKVYEQYF. The CDR3 DNA reads TGTGCCAGCAGTCCCTGGACAGGGAAGGTCTACGAGCAGTACTTC. The rearrangement joins TRBV27 to TRBJ2-7; 8 bases align to TRBD1. The CDR3 has 15 residues. Germline-derived CDR1 and CDR2 are MNHEY and SMNVEV (reference sequence). V dropped 5 bases and J dropped 3; count of bases not matched to a gene: 9.

This clonotype was counted at least ten times. The V call is TRBV4-3, the J call TRBJ2-7; 12 bases are shared with TRBD2. Trimming took 1 base from V and 3 from J; bases not matched to a gene: 1. The CDR3 is made up of 15 amino acids. CDR1 is LGHNA, CDR2 YSLEER, per germline. The CDR3 reads CASSQGLAGVYEQYF. CDR3 nucleotide sequence: TGCGCCAGCAGCCAAGGACTAGCGGGAGTCTACGAGCAGTACTTC.

This clonotype was recorded at least ten times. The chain uses TRBV6-5 and TRBJ2-3; D gene unclear. The CDR3 is 12 residues long. V lost 8 bases to trimming and J lost 1 base, with 7 bases between them. The germline CDR1 and CDR2 sequences are MNHEY and SVGAGI. In DNA form, the CDR3 reads TGTGCCAGCGGCCAAGGCACAGATACGCAGTATTTT. It encodes CASGQGTDTQYF.

This clonotype occurred many times. The gene calls are TRBV20-1 and TRBJ2-5, with 9 bases fitting TRBD2. The CDR3 consists of 14 residues. J was trimmed by 6 bases and V by 3 bases; bases with no gene match: 8. CDR1 and CDR2 (germline): DFQATT, SNEGSKA (reference sequence). The CDR3 loop reads CSARASGMGKTQYF. The CDR3 DNA is TGCAGTGCTAGGGCTAGCGGGATGGGAAAGACCCAGTACTTC.

This clonotype was seen many times. This rearrangement joins TRBV28 to TRBJ1-1, with a tentative D call TRBD1 (6 bases). This CDR3 is 15 amino acids long. V was pared by 4 bases and J by 0 bases, with 12 bases between. From germline, CDR1 is MDHEN and CDR2 SYDVKM. CDR3 sequence reads: CASSSLGGLNTEAFF. CDR3 DNA: TGTGCCAGCAGTTCGTTGGGGGGCCTGAACACTGAAGCTTTCTTT. Full variable domain (rest looked up from reference TRBV28 and TRBJ1-1): DVKVTQSSRYLVKRTGEKVFLECVQDMDHENMFWYRQDPGLGLRLIYFSYDVKMKEKGDIPEGYSVSREKKERFSLILESASTNQTSMYLCASSSLGGLNTEAFFGQGTRLTVV.

The chain is built from TRBV20-1 and TRBJ2-3; possible D gene TRBD1, 7 bases. The germline V and J ends were trimmed by 0 bases and 1 base, with 11 bases remaining between them. This CDR3 spans 15 amino acids. Germline CDR1 DFQATT, CDR2 SNEGSKA (reference sequence). The CDR3 sequence: CSARDAGQRTDTQYF. The CDR3 nucleotides read TGCAGTGCTAGAGATGCGGGACAGCGCACAGATACGCAGTATTTT.

The chain employs TRBV20-1 and TRBJ1-1, with a possible D match to TRBD1 (6 bases). This CDR3 is built from 16 residues. In germline, CDR1 is DFQATT, CDR2 SNEGSKA (reference sequence). Trimming left V 2 bases short and J 1 base short, with 17 bases between. The CDR3, as DNA: TGCAGTGCTAGATCCCTCTTTGAGGGGGAGAACACTGAAGCTTTCTTT. Protein product: CSARSLFEGENTEAFF.